These T cell receptor beta chains were read from a single sample in a study of blood T cell repertoires in COVID-19. The table came from immunoSEQ multiplex PCR; TCRdb's copy has only in-frame clones and leaves some out. The sample lists about 47,000 clones, roughly 90% occurring once. The sample consisted of peripheral blood. These receptors all come from a man aged 45 to 65 with active COVID-19. Both conserved end residues are part of each CDR3. Each record gives: V gene, D gene, J gene, clone size, CDR3 DNA, CDR3 protein. A D gene is named only where the DNA matches it firmly. Not every row has a clone size; where given, it reads once, few, many or a size class.

v_call: TRBV28; d_call: TRBD2; j_call: TRBJ2-1; clone_size: .; cdr3_nt: TGTGCCAGTTCGAGGACTAGCCTCTACAATGAGCAGTTCTTC; cdr3_aa: CASSRTSLYNEQFF
v_call: TRBV20-1; d_call: .; j_call: TRBJ1-4; clone_size: .; cdr3_nt: TGCAGTGCCAGGACAAGTGAAAAACTGTTTTTT; cdr3_aa: CSARTSEKLFF
v_call: TRBV6-1; d_call: TRBD2; j_call: TRBJ2-3; clone_size: .; cdr3_nt: TGTGCCAGCAGTGCTCGAACGGCAGGTATAGCGGGGGTCACAGATACGCAGTATTTT; cdr3_aa: CASSARTAGIAGVTDTQYF
v_call: TRBV6-4; d_call: TRBD2; j_call: TRBJ2-1; clone_size: .; cdr3_nt: TGTGCCAGCAGTGACTCGAGTACTAGCGGGGGGGCCTACAATGAGCAGTTCTTC; cdr3_aa: CASSDSSTSGGAYNEQFF
v_call: TRBV7-6; d_call: .; j_call: TRBJ1-3; clone_size: .; cdr3_nt: TGTGCCAGCAGCCCAACACAGGGATCTCAGAACACCATATATTTT; cdr3_aa: CASSPTQGSQNTIYF
v_call: TRBV5-6; d_call: TRBD1; j_call: TRBJ2-5; clone_size: .; cdr3_nt: TGTGCCAGCAGATCGGACAGGGGGGTTGGAGAGACCCAGTACTTC; cdr3_aa: CASRSDRGVGETQYF
v_call: TRBV2; d_call: TRBD2; j_call: TRBJ2-5; clone_size: .; cdr3_nt: TGTGCCAGCAGTGACGGGACTAGAGGGCGTGAGACCCAGTACTTC; cdr3_aa: CASSDGTRGRETQYF
v_call: TRBV7-6; d_call: .; j_call: TRBJ2-5; clone_size: few; cdr3_nt: TGTGCCAGCAGCCCCGATCGAGCGTACCAAGAGACCCAGTACTTC; cdr3_aa: CASSPDRAYQETQYF
v_call: TRBV19; d_call: .; j_call: TRBJ1-1; clone_size: .; cdr3_nt: TGTGCCAGTAGACCTCTCAGGGGAATGAACACTGAAGCTTTCTTT; cdr3_aa: CASRPLRGMNTEAFF
v_call: TRBV5-1; d_call: .; j_call: TRBJ2-7; clone_size: .; cdr3_nt: TGCGCCAGCAGCGGGGGCCGTAAAGTCTACGAGCAGTACTTC; cdr3_aa: CASSGGRKVYEQYF
v_call: TRBV19; d_call: TRBD1; j_call: TRBJ1-1; clone_size: .; cdr3_nt: TGTGCCACCACGGACAGGACAGGGGCGATTGAAGCTTTCTTT; cdr3_aa: CATTDRTGAIEAFF
v_call: TRBV20-1; d_call: TRBD2; j_call: TRBJ2-1; clone_size: few; cdr3_nt: TGCAGTGCTAGCTCTGCGGGGGGGCAGTTCTTC; cdr3_aa: CSASSAGGQFF
v_call: TRBV18; d_call: .; j_call: TRBJ2-1; clone_size: once; cdr3_nt: TGTGCCAGCTCATGGGCAGGGGCCTACAATGAGCAGTTCTTC; cdr3_aa: CASSWAGAYNEQFF
v_call: TRBV5-1; d_call: .; j_call: TRBJ2-2; clone_size: .; cdr3_nt: TGCGCCAGCTCCCTCCCCGGGGAGCTGTTTTTT; cdr3_aa: CASSLPGELFF
v_call: TRBV5-1; d_call: TRBD2; j_call: TRBJ2-3; clone_size: .; cdr3_nt: TGCGCCAGCAGCTTGGGTAGCGGGGGCGCGGATACGCAGTATTTT; cdr3_aa: CASSLGSGGADTQYF
v_call: TRBV18; d_call: .; j_call: TRBJ2-1; clone_size: .; cdr3_nt: TGTGCCAGCTCACGGGGGCTCAGCTCCTACAATGAGCAGTTCTTC; cdr3_aa: CASSRGLSSYNEQFF
v_call: TRBV12-3/TRBV12-4; d_call: TRBD1; j_call: TRBJ1-6; clone_size: .; cdr3_nt: TGTGCCAGCAGTTACAGGGGCAATTCACCCCTCCACTTT; cdr3_aa: CASSYRGNSPLHF
v_call: TRBV7-3; d_call: .; j_call: TRBJ2-2; clone_size: .; cdr3_nt: TGTGCCAGCAGCCCCCAGGCGGGCCAGTTACACGGGGAGCTGTTTTTT; cdr3_aa: CASSPQAGQLHGELFF
v_call: TRBV9; d_call: .; j_call: TRBJ1-4; clone_size: .; cdr3_nt: TGTGCCAGCAGCTCTGGACAACAGGCTAATGAAAAACTGTTTTTT; cdr3_aa: CASSSGQQANEKLFF
v_call: TRBV27; d_call: TRBD1; j_call: TRBJ1-4; clone_size: .; cdr3_nt: TGTGCCAGCAGTAACTGGGACAGCAATGAAAAACTGTTTTTT; cdr3_aa: CASSNWDSNEKLFF
v_call: TRBV30; d_call: TRBD2; j_call: TRBJ2-5; clone_size: .; cdr3_nt: TGTGCCTGGAGGCCGGGGACTAGCGTACAAGAGACCCAGTACTTC; cdr3_aa: CAWRPGTSVQETQYF
v_call: TRBV3-1/TRBV3-2; d_call: .; j_call: TRBJ2-5; clone_size: .; cdr3_nt: TGTGCCAGCAGCCAGGGGGGGGGCACAGAGACCCAGTACTTC; cdr3_aa: CASSQGGGTETQYF
v_call: TRBV6-6; d_call: .; j_call: TRBJ1-1; clone_size: .; cdr3_nt: TGTGCCTGCCGGGGGACTGAAGCTTTCTTT; cdr3_aa: CACRGTEAFF
v_call: TRBV4-2; d_call: .; j_call: TRBJ1-2; clone_size: .; cdr3_nt: TGTGCCAGCAGCCAGGCCCAGGGTGGGGGGAATGACTATGGCTACACCTTC; cdr3_aa: CASSQAQGGGNDYGYTF
v_call: TRBV5-6; d_call: TRBD1; j_call: TRBJ1-1; clone_size: .; cdr3_nt: TGTGCCAGCAGCTACAGGGGGCTAAGGACTGAAGCTTTCTTT; cdr3_aa: CASSYRGLRTEAFF
v_call: TRBV6-2/TRBV6-3; d_call: .; j_call: TRBJ2-1; clone_size: .; cdr3_nt: TGTGCCAGCAGTTACTCGACACAGTCCGTGGGGTTCTTC; cdr3_aa: CASSYSTQSVGFF